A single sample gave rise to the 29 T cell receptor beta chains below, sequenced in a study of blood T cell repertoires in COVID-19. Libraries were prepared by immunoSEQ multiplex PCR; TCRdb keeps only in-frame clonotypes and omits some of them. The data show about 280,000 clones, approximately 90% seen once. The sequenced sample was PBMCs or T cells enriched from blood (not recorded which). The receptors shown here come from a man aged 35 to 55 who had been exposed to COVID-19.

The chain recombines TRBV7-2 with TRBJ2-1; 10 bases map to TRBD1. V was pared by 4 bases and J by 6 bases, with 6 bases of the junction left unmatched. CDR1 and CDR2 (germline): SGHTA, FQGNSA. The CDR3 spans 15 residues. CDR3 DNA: TGTGCCAGCAGCTATTTGGGACAGGGGTCCAATGAGCAGTTCTTC. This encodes CASSYLGQGSNEQFF.

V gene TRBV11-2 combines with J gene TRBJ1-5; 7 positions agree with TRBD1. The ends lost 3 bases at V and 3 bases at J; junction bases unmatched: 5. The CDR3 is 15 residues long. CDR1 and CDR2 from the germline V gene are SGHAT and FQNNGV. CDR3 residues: CASSLNRGINQPQHF. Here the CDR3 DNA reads TGTGCCAGCAGCTTGAACAGGGGTATCAATCAGCCCCAGCATTTT.

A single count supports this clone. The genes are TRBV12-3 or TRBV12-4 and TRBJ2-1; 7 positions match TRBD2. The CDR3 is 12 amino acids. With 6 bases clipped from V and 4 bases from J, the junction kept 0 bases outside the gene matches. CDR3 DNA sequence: TGTGCCAGCAGGGGACTATACAATGAGCAGTTCTTC. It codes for CASRGLYNEQFF.

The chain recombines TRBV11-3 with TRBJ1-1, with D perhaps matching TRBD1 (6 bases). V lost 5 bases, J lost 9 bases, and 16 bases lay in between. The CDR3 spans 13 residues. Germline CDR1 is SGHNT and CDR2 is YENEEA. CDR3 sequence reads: CASSPSSGGQAFF. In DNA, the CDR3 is TGTGCCAGCAGCCCCAGTTCGGGGGGGCAAGCTTTCTTT. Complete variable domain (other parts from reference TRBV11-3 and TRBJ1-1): EAGVVQSPRYKIIEKKQPVAFWCNPISGHNTLYWYLQNLGQGPELLIRYENEEAVDDSQLPKDRFSAERLKGVDSTLKIQPAELGDSAVYLCASSPSSGGQAFFGQGTRLTVV.

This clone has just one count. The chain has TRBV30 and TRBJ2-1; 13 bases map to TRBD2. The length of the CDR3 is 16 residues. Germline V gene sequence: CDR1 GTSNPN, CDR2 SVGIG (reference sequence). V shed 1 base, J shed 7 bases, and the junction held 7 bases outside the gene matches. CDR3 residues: CAWSELTSGRFNEQFF. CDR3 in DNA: TGTGCCTGGAGTGAACTGACTAGCGGGAGGTTTAATGAGCAGTTCTTC.

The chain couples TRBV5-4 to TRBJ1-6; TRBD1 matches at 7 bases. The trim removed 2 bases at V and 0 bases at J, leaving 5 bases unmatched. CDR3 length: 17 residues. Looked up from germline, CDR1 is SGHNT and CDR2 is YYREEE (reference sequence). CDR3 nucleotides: TGTGCCAGCAGCTTAAACAGGGGAAGCTCCTATAATTCACCCCTCCACTTT. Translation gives CASSLNRGSSYNSPLHF.

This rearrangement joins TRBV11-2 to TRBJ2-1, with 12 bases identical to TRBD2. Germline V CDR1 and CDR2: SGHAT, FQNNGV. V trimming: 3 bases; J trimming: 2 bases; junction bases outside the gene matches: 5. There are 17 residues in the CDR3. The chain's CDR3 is CASSLTSGSSTYNEQFF. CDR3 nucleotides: TGTGCCAGCAGCTTGACTAGCGGGAGTTCCACCTACAATGAGCAGTTCTTC. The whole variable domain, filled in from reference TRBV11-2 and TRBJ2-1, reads EAGVAQSPRYKIIEKRQSVAFWCNPISGHATLYWYQQILGQGPKLLIQFQNNGVVDDSQLPKDRFSAERLKGVDSTLKIQPAKLEDSAVYLCASSLTSGSSTYNEQFFGPGTRLTVL.

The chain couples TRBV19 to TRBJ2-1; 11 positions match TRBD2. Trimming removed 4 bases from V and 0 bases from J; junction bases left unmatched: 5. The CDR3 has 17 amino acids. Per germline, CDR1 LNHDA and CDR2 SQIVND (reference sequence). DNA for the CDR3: TGTGCCAGTAGTACTATAGGACTAGCGGGCTCCTACAATGAGCAGTTCTTC. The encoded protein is CASSTIGLAGSYNEQFF.

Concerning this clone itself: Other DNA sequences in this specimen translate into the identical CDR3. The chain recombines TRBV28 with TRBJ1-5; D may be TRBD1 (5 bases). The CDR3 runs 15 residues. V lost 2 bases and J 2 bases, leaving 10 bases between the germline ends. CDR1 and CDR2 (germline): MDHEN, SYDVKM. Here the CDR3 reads CASSLRGRGNQPQHF. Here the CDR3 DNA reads TGTGCCAGCAGTTTAAGGGGCCGGGGCAATCAGCCCCAGCATTTT.

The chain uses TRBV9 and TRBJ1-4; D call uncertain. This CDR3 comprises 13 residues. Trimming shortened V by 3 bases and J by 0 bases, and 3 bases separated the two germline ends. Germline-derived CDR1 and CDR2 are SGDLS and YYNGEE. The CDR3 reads CASSAATNEKLFF. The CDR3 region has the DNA TGTGCCAGCAGCGCTGCAACTAATGAAAAACTGTTTTTT.

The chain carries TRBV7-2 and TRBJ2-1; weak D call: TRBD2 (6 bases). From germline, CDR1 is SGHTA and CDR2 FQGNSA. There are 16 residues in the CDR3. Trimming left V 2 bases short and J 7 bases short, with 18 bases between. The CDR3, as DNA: TGTGCCAGCAGCTTACCCGGTGTGACTAGTAAGAATGAGCAGTTCTTC. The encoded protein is CASSLPGVTSKNEQFF.

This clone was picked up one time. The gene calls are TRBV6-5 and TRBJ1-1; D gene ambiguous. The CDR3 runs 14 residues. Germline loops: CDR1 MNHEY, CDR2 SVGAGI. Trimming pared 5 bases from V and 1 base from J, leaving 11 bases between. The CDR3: CASSTEMRNTEAFF. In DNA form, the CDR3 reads TGTGCCAGCAGTACGGAGATGAGGAACACTGAAGCTTTCTTT.

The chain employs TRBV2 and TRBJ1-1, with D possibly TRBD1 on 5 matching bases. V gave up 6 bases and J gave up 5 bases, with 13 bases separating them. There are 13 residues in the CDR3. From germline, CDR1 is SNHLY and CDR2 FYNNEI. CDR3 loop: CASSQGSGTEAFF. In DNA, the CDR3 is TGTGCCAGCAGCCAGGGTAGTGGTACTGAAGCTTTCTTT.

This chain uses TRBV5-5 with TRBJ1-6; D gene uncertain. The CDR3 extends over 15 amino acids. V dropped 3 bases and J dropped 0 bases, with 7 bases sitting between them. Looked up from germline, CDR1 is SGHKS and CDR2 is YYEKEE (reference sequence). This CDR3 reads CASSSGISYNSPLHF. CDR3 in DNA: TGTGCCAGCAGCTCCGGGATCTCCTATAATTCACCCCTCCACTTT.

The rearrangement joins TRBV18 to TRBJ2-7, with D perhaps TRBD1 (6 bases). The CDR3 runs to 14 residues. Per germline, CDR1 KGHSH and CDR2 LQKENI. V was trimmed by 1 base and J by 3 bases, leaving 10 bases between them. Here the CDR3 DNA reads TGTGCCAGCTCACCACGGGACAATGGCTACGAGCAGTACTTC. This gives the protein CASSPRDNGYEQYF. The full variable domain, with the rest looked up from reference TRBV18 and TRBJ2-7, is NAGVMQNPRHLVRRRGQEARLRCSPMKGHSHVYWYRQLPEEGLKFMVYLQKENIIDESGMPKERFSAEFPKEGPSILRIQQVVRGDSAAYFCASSPRDNGYEQYFGPGTRLTVT.

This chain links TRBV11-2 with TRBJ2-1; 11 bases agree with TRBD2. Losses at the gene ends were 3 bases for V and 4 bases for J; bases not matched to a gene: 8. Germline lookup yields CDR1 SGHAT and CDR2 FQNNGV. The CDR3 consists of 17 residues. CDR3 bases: TGTGCCAGCAGCTTGGGAACTAGCGGGAGTAGATACAATGAGCAGTTCTTC. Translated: CASSLGTSGSRYNEQFF.

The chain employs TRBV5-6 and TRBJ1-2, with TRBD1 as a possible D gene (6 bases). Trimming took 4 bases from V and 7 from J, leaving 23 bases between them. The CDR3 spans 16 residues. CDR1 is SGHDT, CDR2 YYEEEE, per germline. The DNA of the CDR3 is TGTGCCAGCAGCGTCCTCCCTTCGACAGGCTCGGGTGGCTACACCTTC. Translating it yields CASSVLPSTGSGGYTF.

The CDR3 region is CASSIASGRGEQYF. DNA for the CDR3: TGTGCCAGTAGTATCGCTAGCGGGAGGGGGGAGCAGTACTTC. This sequence joins TRBV19 and TRBJ2-7; 12 nucleotides align to TRBD2. Germline trimming cut 3 bases from V and 7 bases from J; bases unmatched to any gene: 4. There are 14 residues in the CDR3. Germline CDR1 and CDR2: LNHDA and SQIVND (reference sequence).

The CDR3 loop is CASTQGNTEAFF. CDR3 nucleotides: TGTGCCAGTACCCAGGGTAACACTGAAGCTTTCTTT. The chain couples TRBV19 to TRBJ1-1, with a possible D match to TRBD1 (5 bases). CDR3 length: 12 residues. Germline assignment: CDR1 LNHDA and CDR2 SQIVND (reference sequence). The V gene lost 7 bases and the J gene lost 2 bases, with 8 bases spanning the gap. Based on the CDR3 plus reference TRBV19 and TRBJ1-1, the full variable domain is DGGITQSPKYLFRKEGQNVTLSCEQNLNHDAMYWYRQDPGQGLRLIYYSQIVNDFQKGDIAEGYSVSREKKESFPLTVTSAQKNPTAFYLCASTQGNTEAFFGQGTRLTVV.

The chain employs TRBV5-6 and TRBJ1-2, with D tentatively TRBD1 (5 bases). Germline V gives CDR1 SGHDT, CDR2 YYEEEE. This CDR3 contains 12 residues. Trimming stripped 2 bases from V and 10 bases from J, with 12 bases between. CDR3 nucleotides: TGTGCCAGCAGCTTCTCAGGGAATGACTACACCTTC. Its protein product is CASSFSGNDYTF.

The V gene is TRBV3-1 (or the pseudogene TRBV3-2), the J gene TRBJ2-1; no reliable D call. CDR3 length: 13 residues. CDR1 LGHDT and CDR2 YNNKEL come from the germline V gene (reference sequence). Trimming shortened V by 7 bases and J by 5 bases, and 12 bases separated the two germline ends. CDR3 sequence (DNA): TGTGCCAGCACCTGTCATCTACACAATGAGCAGTTCTTC. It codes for CASTCHLHNEQFF.

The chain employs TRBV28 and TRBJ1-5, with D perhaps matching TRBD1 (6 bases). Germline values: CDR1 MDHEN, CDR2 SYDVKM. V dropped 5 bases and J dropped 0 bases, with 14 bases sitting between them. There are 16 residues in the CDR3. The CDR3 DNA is TGTGCCAGCAGTCGTGGACAGCTGTATAGCAATCAGCCCCAGCATTTT. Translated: CASSRGQLYSNQPQHF.

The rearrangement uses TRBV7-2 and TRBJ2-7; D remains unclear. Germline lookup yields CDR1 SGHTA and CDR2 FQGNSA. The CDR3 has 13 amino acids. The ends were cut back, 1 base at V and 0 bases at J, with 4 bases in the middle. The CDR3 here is CASSLDISYEQYF. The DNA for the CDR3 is TGTGCCAGCAGCTTAGACATCTCCTACGAGCAGTACTTC.

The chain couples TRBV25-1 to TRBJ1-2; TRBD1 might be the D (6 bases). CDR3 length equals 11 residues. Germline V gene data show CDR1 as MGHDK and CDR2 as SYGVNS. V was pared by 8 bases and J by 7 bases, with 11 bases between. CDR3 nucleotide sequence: TGTGCCAGCGGTAGGGGGGGTGGCTACACCTTC. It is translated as CASGRGGGYTF.

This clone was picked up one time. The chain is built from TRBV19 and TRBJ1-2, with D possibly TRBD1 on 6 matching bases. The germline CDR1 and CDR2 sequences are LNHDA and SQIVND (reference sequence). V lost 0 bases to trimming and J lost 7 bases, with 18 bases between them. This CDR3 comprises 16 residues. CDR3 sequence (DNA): TGTGCCAGTAGTATAGATACCCGGACAGCACCTAGTGGCTACACCTTC. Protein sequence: CASSIDTRTAPSGYTF.

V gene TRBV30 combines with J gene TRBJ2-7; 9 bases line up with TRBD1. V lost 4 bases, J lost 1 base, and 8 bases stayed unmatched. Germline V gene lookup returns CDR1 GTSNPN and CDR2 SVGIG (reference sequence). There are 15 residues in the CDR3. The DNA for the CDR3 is TGTGCCTGGACCTCGATCGGGACAGGGTCCTACGAGCAGTACTTC. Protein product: CAWTSIGTGSYEQYF.

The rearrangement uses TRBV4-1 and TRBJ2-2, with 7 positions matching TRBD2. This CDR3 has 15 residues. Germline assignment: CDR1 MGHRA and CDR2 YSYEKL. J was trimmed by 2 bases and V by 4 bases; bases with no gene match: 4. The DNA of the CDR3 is TGCGCCAGCAGCCTCCGGGGGGAAAACACCGGGGAGCTGTTTTTT. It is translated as CASSLRGENTGELFF.

CDR3 coding DNA: TGTGCCAGCAGCCAAGATCTAGAGGGATCGGGCGAGCAGTACTTC. Amino acid sequence: CASSQDLEGSGEQYF. J is TRBJ2-7 and V is TRBV4-2; TRBD2 is a possible D gene (5 bases). CDR1 and CDR2 from the germline V gene are LGHNA and YNFKEQ. This CDR3 is built from 15 residues. Trimming left V 0 bases short and J 6 bases short, with 15 bases between.

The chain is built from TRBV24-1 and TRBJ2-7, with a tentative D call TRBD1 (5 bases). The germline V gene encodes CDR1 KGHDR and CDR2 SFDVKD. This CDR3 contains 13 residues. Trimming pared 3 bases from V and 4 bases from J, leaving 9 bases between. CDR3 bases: TGTGCCACCAGTGATCAAACAGGTTACGAGCAGTACTTC. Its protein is CATSDQTGYEQYF.